This entry features one TCR beta chain sequence. Antigen specificity is unknown. UMI-labeled TRB cDNA libraries were prepared by 5' RACE. TCRdb re-analyzed the 5' RACE reads; it lists each CDR3 protein once, without DNA. Its clone listing holds 75,000 to 95,000 distinct CDR3 sequences. The entry originates in a study of CXCR3-negative and CXCR3-positive naive CD8 T cells. Study-level findings and limits: Similar TRBV-TRBJ gene usage was seen in naive CXCR3-negative and CXCR3-positive cells, but not in memory cells. Cryopreserved cells partially lost CXCR3 expression, and fresh PBMCs were used in most assays.

This CDR3 has 12 residues. Sample: naive CXCR3- CD8+ T cells from blood. The subset denotes: CD45RO-CCR7+CD27+CD95- naive CD8+ T cells lacking CXCR3 (TNR3-). The chain has TRBV12-3 or TRBV12-4 and TRBJ2-7. The sequence was obtained from a human donor in good health. Some clones in this sample may be carry-over from other donors' samples. This chain's CDR3 is CASSLPGYEQYF.